These T cell receptor beta chains were read from a single sample in a study of graft-versus-host responses after intestinal transplantation. Data came from immunoSEQ multiplex PCR; TCRdb stores just in-frame clones and leaves some out. Of approximately 4,600 clones listed, more than 25% are singletons. Sample: alloreactive CD4+ T cells from a mixed lymphocyte reaction culture, taken before intestinal transplant. Source of these receptors: a human patient who received an intestinal transplant. Both conserved end residues are part of each CDR3.

J gene: TRBJ1-5; V gene: TRBV6-5; CDR3 protein: CASSGRGNQPQHF
J gene: TRBJ2-1; V gene: TRBV27; CDR3 protein: CASSMRQGVYNEQFF
J gene: TRBJ2-1; V gene: TRBV27; CDR3 protein: CASSLGLQQGGHYYYYNEQFF
J gene: TRBJ2-7; V gene: TRBV6-5; CDR3 protein: CASSSAGTGTYEQYF
J gene: TRBJ1-5; V gene: TRBV10-3; CDR3 protein: CAISEGIDRGNNQPQHF
J gene: TRBJ1-1; V gene: TRBV7-3; CDR3 protein: CASSPYGRQNEAFF
J gene: TRBJ1-6; V gene: TRBV7-3; CDR3 protein: CASSLGGPYNSPLHF
J gene: TRBJ2-5; V gene: TRBV27; CDR3 protein: CASSRQGGETQYF
J gene: TRBJ2-1; V gene: TRBV7-3; CDR3 protein: CASSLTGPSYNEQFF
J gene: TRBJ2-1; V gene: TRBV30; CDR3 protein: CAWSFSRTSGSYNEQFF
J gene: TRBJ2-7; V gene: TRBV5-1; CDR3 protein: CASSTAHSYEQYF
J gene: TRBJ2-6; V gene: TRBV2; CDR3 protein: CASRTYSGANVLTF
J gene: TRBJ1-2; V gene: TRBV4-1; CDR3 protein: CARSPLWTGLPGGYTF
J gene: TRBJ2-7; V gene: TRBV28; CDR3 protein: CASSADRRSSYEQYF
J gene: TRBJ2-1; V gene: TRBV18; CDR3 protein: CASSPIGSNEQFF
J gene: TRBJ2-2; V gene: TRBV4-2; CDR3 protein: CASSHGRLAGGKRTGELFF
J gene: TRBJ2-3; V gene: TRBV6-1; CDR3 protein: CASTNPPSTDTQYF
J gene: TRBJ1-1; V gene: TRBV4-1; CDR3 protein: CASSPPPAGSTEAFF